These 7 T cell receptor beta chains were all obtained from the same sample, sequenced in a study of CD8+ T cells in alopecia areata. Isolated RNA was reverse transcribed into cDNA used as the sequencing template. TCRdb keeps only in-frame clones here, not all; method: immunoSEQ multiplex PCR. The top ten hold around 2.8% of the sample, which has 120,000 or so clones, roughly 68% seen once. Input material: CD4+ T cells sorted from blood. These receptors were obtained from a human donor in good health.

V gene TRBV6-5 combines with J gene TRBJ1-6; 12 nucleotides line up with TRBD1. CDR3 length: 14 amino acids. CDR1 is MNHEY, CDR2 SVGAGI, per germline. V lost 7 bases, J lost 12 bases, and 7 bases stayed unmatched. CDR3 region: CASKTGTGGEPLHF. DNA of the CDR3: TGTGCCAGCAAAACCGGGACAGGGGGCGAACCCCTCCACTTT.

The chain recombines TRBV5-1 with TRBJ2-5; 7 positions match TRBD2. From germline, CDR1 is SGHRS and CDR2 YFSETQ. This CDR3 spans 15 amino acids. The V gene end was trimmed by 1 base and the J gene end by 1 base; junction bases not matched to a gene: 4. CDR3 sequence: CASSLQAGLQETQYF. Written as DNA, the CDR3 is TGCGCCAGCAGCTTGCAAGCGGGACTCCAAGAGACCCAGTACTTC.

This rearrangement joins TRBV9 to TRBJ2-7; D is uncertain. The V gene's germline CDR1 is SGDLS and CDR2 YYNGEE. There are 15 residues in the CDR3. V lost 0 bases and J 0 bases, leaving 10 bases between the germline ends. This chain's CDR3 is CASSVGNSPSYEQYF. The CDR3 bases are TGTGCCAGCAGCGTAGGTAACAGTCCCTCCTACGAGCAGTACTTC.

CDR3 region: CASSPSRGAKTQYF. Here the CDR3 DNA reads TGTGCCAGCAGTCCCTCCCGGGGGGCGAAGACCCAGTACTTC. This rearrangement joins TRBV6-5 to TRBJ2-5, with D possibly TRBD2 on 7 matching bases. Between the trimmed V and J ends, which lost 5 bases and 6 bases, there was a span of 16 bases. There are 14 residues in the CDR3. In germline, CDR1 is MNHEY, CDR2 SVGAGI.

This chain links TRBV7-9 with TRBJ2-7; perhaps TRBD2 as D (6 bases). There are 13 residues in the CDR3. The V gene lost 7 bases and the J gene lost 4 bases, with 14 bases spanning the gap. Looked up from germline, CDR1 is SEHNR and CDR2 is FQNEAQ (reference sequence). The chain's CDR3 is CASTHERAYEQYF. The CDR3 DNA reads TGTGCCAGCACCCACGAGCGGGCGTACGAGCAGTACTTC. Together with reference TRBV7-9 and TRBJ2-7, the CDR3 gives the full variable domain: DTGVSQNPRHKITKRGQNVTFRCDPISEHNRLYWYRQTLGQGPEFLTYFQNEAQLEKSRLLSDRFSAERPKGSFSTLEIQRTEQGDSAMYLCASTHERAYEQYFGPGTRLTVT.

The rearrangement joins TRBV30 to TRBJ2-3; D might be TRBD2 (5 bases). From germline, CDR1 is GTSNPN and CDR2 SVGIG (reference sequence). V lost 5 bases and J lost 4, with 10 bases in between. The CDR3 contains 12 residues. CDR3 residues: CAWGPGADTQYF. The CDR3 DNA is TGTGCCTGGGGGCCCGGGGCAGATACGCAGTATTTT.

This clone occurred a few times. In nucleotides, the CDR3 is TGCGCCAGCAGCTCGGGGCCGGGGGCCAATGAGCAGTTCTTC. This sequence encodes CASSSGPGANEQFF. V is TRBV5-1 and J is TRBJ2-1; the D call may be TRBD1 or TRBD2 (6 bases each). The V gene's germline CDR1 is SGHRS and CDR2 YFSETQ. This CDR3 has 14 residues. Trimming took off 3 bases at V and 6 bases at J, with 13 bases between the two ends.